Below, one T cell receptor beta chain is given with its context. The target antigen is unknown. The data derive from a study of spatial heterogeneity in lung cancer. Study-wide context: Matched bulk RNA-seq gave a T cell module score that correlated strongly with tumor-region TCR transcript counts.

General study points: One measure, the expanded intratumoral alpha and beta TCR count, tracked tumor mutation counts.

The CDR3 contains 14 residues. V was cut by 4 bases and J by 4 bases, with 15 bases left in between. Germline CDR1 and CDR2: DFQATT and SNEGSKA (reference sequence). Described time point: sample taken at primary tumor resection. Researchers sequenced whole RNA taken from tumor, nontumor lung or frozen PBMC without sorting. Each CDR3 protein is one row after TCRdb ran MiXCR on the 5' RACE reads. In the table there are approximately 1,000 distinct CDR3 sequences, 20% to 25% of which are singletons. The input for sequencing was lung tumor tissue, taken at surgery. The chain recombines TRBV20-1 with TRBJ2-3, with D unclear. This TCR was sampled from a male donor with early-stage non-small cell lung cancer. The chain's CDR3 is CSAILGIRPDTQYF. The CDR3, as DNA: TGCAGTGCTATATTAGGGATTCGTCCAGATACGCAGTATTTT.